This TCR beta chain is drawn from a study of metastatic and nonmetastatic thyroid tumors. Background on the study: A comparison of repertoires was made across blood and tumor or nodule tissue from malignant and benign thyroid patients. Study results and caveats: Significantly greater TCR beta diversity was reportedly found in malignant thyroid tumors than in benign nodules (in blood and tumor).

Original methodology: Using the CDR3 differences seen across clinicopathological groups, the authors built a distant-metastasis classifier for papillary thyroid cancer, which was meant to discriminate distant-metastatic patients. Through MiXCR, TCRdb re-clonotyped the PCR reads. None of the V and J calls come from the authors' own analysis; TCRdb made them. The sample yields 10,000 to 13,000 clones, about 38% seen once. There were no patients who had received any treatment before thyroid surgery. By proportion, this clone is large. Its antigen remains unidentified. The sequence was collected from a female donor with papillary thyroid cancer or a benign thyroid nodule (not recorded which). Some clones in this sample may be carry-over from other donors' samples. The sequencing sample was made of tumor tissue.

The CDR3 DNA follows: TGTGCCAGCAGTGAACTAAGGACAGGGGGAGCTTTCTTT. It is translated as CASSELRTGGAFF. This chain connects TRBV2 to TRBJ1-1; 10 positions agree with TRBD1. V shed 2 bases and J 10 bases; nucleotides not matched to a gene: 4. This CDR3 is 13 amino acids long. Germline lookup yields CDR1 SNHLY and CDR2 FYNNEI.